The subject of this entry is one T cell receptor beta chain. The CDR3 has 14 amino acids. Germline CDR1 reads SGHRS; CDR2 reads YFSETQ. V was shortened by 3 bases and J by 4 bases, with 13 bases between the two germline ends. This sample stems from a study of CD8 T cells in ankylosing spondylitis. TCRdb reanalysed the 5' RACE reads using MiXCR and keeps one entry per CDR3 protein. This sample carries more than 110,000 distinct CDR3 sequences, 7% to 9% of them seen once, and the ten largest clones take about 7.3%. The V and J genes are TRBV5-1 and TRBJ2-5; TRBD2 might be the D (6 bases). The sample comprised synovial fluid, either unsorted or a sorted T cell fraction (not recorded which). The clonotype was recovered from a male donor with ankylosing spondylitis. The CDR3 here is CASSSTVGGETQYF. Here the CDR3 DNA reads TGCGCCAGCAGCTCGACGGTGGGGGGAGAGACCCAGTACTTC.